This is a list of T cell receptor beta chains from one sample in a study of control samples from healthy donors and cancer patients. Assay used: immunoSEQ multiplex PCR; TCRdb lists only in-frame clones, some missing. The data contain 25,000 to 30,000 clones, 85% of them singletons. Sequencing used PBMCs. These receptors all come from a woman in her sixties or seventies with head and neck cancer. Each CDR3 is given with its conserved first and last residue. D genes are given only for firm matches. Size values are once, few and many counts, or a class for expanded clones, and some rows have none.

>TRBD1|TRBV29-1|TRBJ2-3|-
TGCAGCGCCCACCCAGGGGGAGATACGCAGTATTTT
CSAHPGGDTQYF
>-|TRBV15|TRBJ2-7|-
TGTGCCACCAGCAGAGAAGACAGCTACGAGCAGTACTTC
CATSREDSYEQYF
>-|TRBV5-1|TRBJ2-3|-
TGCGCCAGCAGCGATTCCCCAGGAGCACCCGATACGCAGTATTTT
CASSDSPGAPDTQYF
>-|TRBV6-2/TRBV6-3|TRBJ1-1|-
TGTGCCAGCAGTTACTCATCGGCAGGGCTAAGTACCACTGAAGCTTTCTTT
CASSYSSAGLSTTEAFF
>TRBD1|TRBV20-1|TRBJ1-2|-
TGCAGTGCTCCAGGGGGCTTTGGCTACACCTTC
CSAPGGFGYTF
>-|TRBV7-2|TRBJ2-5|-
TGTGCCAGCAGCTCCGGGGCGATTAGAGAGACCCAGTACTTC
CASSSGAIRETQYF
>-|TRBV12-3/TRBV12-4|TRBJ1-2|-
TGTGCCAGCAGTTTAGTAGGCTATGGCTACACCTTC
CASSLVGYGYTF
>TRBD2|TRBV10-2|TRBJ2-1|once
TGCGCCAGCTCCTTAGCGGGGGGGGACAATGAGCAGTTCTTC
CASSLAGGDNEQFF
>-|TRBV7-2|TRBJ1-6|once
TGTGCCAGCAGCTTAGATCAGGGTGGTAATTCACCCCTCCACTTT
CASSLDQGGNSPLHF
>-|TRBV4-1|TRBJ2-5|-
TGCGCCAGCAGCCAAGACACGGGCTTCCAAGAGACCCAGTACTTC
CASSQDTGFQETQYF
>-|TRBV6-5|TRBJ2-6|-
TGTGCCAGCAGTTACGGCGGCTCTGGGGCCAACGTCCTGACTTTC
CASSYGGSGANVLTF
>-|TRBV11-1|TRBJ2-7|-
TGTGCCAGCAGCTCGACCCGACAGGAACAGTACTTC
CASSSTRQEQYF
>-|TRBV2|TRBJ1-5|-
TGTGCCAGCAGTGAAAGAGGCAATCAGCCCCAGCATTTT
CASSERGNQPQHF
>-|TRBV5-4|TRBJ2-2|-
TGTGCCAGCAGCCACCAGACGGACGGGGAGCTGTTTTTT
CASSHQTDGELFF
>-|TRBV20-1|TRBJ1-2|-
TGCAGTGCTAGGCTGGACTATGGCTACACCTTC
CSARLDYGYTF